The source of this T cell receptor (beta chain) is a study of cytomegalovirus exposure and HLA in healthy donors. V was shortened by 0 bases and J by 2 bases, with 6 bases between the two germline ends. CDR1 is SGHTS, CDR2 YDEGEE, per germline. CDR3 size: 14 residues. PCR was performed using 60 Vbeta and 13 Jbeta primers. Sequenced by immunoSEQ multiplex PCR; TCRdb stores in-frame clones only, minus some. This repertoire shows around 150,000 clones, 80% found once; its top ten account for roughly 2%. V usage is TRBV5-8 and J usage is TRBJ1-5; D uncertain. The material sequenced was PBMCs. This clonotype was sampled from a human donor in good health. The CDR3 DNA reads as TGTGCCAGCAGCTTGGACGGAGGCAATCAGCCCCAGCATTTT. Translation gives CASSLDGGNQPQHF.